This T cell receptor beta chain originates from a study of blood T cell repertoires in COVID-19. The CDR3 runs 15 residues. The germline gives CDR1 SGHRS, CDR2 YFSETQ. V lost 4 bases and J 5 bases, leaving 13 bases between the germline ends. The table came from immunoSEQ multiplex PCR; TCRdb's copy has only in-frame clones and leaves some out. There are roughly 160,000 clones in the sample; 88% occur only once, and 2% to 2.5% lies in the top ten. The rearrangement uses TRBV5-1 and TRBJ1-6; no reliable D call. Specimen: peripheral blood. The source is a man in his fifties who had recovered from COVID-19. The DNA of the CDR3 is TGCGCCAGCAGCCTGGACGGTCTCAATAATTCACCCCTCCACTTT. It codes for CASSLDGLNNSPLHF.